This entry lists 18 T cell receptor beta chains sequenced from one sample in a study of T cell responses to AZD1222 COVID-19 vaccine. The assay was immunoSEQ multiplex PCR, and TCRdb's table has in-frame clones only and misses some. Among tens of thousands of clones listed, roughly nine tenths were seen once. The sequencing here drew on peripheral blood, taken on day 0 of MenACWY control vaccination. Receptor source: an adult in good health.

The chain carries TRBV9 and TRBJ2-1; tentative D call: TRBD2 (6 bases). The germline V and J ends were trimmed by 0 bases and 0 bases, with 13 bases remaining between them. Germline V lookup: CDR1 SGDLS, CDR2 YYNGEE. The CDR3 runs 17 residues. The CDR3 loop is CASSVGGGASSYNEQFF. Here the CDR3 DNA reads TGTGCCAGCAGCGTAGGGGGCGGGGCTAGCTCCTACAATGAGCAGTTCTTC.

CDR3 in amino acids: CASSLASGPTWETQYF. The CDR3 nucleotides read TGTGCCAGCAGCTTGGCTTCAGGACCGACCTGGGAGACCCAGTACTTC. The V and J genes are TRBV5-7 and TRBJ2-5; no clear D. Being an ORF, TRBV5-7 has a function that is uncertain. With 0 bases removed from V and 5 bases from J, the gap between germline ends came to 17 bases. CDR3 length equals 16 residues.

The chain couples TRBV29-1 to TRBJ2-7; 11 nucleotides align to TRBD1. The CDR3 sequence is 16 residues long. The germline gives CDR1 SQVTM, CDR2 ANQGSEA. Germline trimming cut 5 bases from V and 5 bases from J; bases unmatched to any gene: 14. The CDR3 spells CSVLRGTWTGGHEQYF. The CDR3 DNA follows: TGCAGCGTTTTGAGGGGGACTTGGACAGGGGGCCACGAGCAGTACTTC.

This sequence joins TRBV6-6 and TRBJ1-1; D gene uncertain. The CDR3 consists of 10 residues. V lost 8 bases and J 6 bases, leaving 7 bases between the germline ends. CDR1 is MNHNY and CDR2 is SVGAGI in the germline V gene (reference sequence). The CDR3 loop reads CASRRSEAFF. For the CDR3, the DNA is TGTGCCAGCCGAAGGTCTGAAGCTTTCTTT.

As for this clone: Other DNA sequences in the sample encode the same CDR3. The chain links TRBV27 to TRBJ1-2; 7 bases are a match to TRBD1. Per the germline V gene, CDR1 is MNHEY and CDR2 is SMNVEV (reference sequence). The V segment lost 2 bases and the J segment 7 bases; nucleotides outside the gene matches: 7. The CDR3 length is 14 residues. CDR3 amino acids: CASSLSGQGGGYTF. CDR3 DNA sequence: TGTGCCAGCAGTTTAAGCGGCCAGGGGGGTGGCTACACCTTC.

In its sample, this clone was seen a few times. This rearrangement joins TRBV30 to TRBJ1-2; possibly TRBD1 for D (5 bases). Trimming took off 3 bases at V and 4 bases at J, with 6 bases between the two ends. The CDR3 has 11 residues. In germline, CDR1 is GTSNPN, CDR2 SVGIG (reference sequence). CDR3 DNA: TGTGCCTGGAGGGGGGGCTATGGCTACACCTTC. Its translation is CAWRGGYGYTF.

This rearrangement joins TRBV5-1 to TRBJ2-5; no clear D gene. Germline V gene lookup returns CDR1 SGHRS and CDR2 YFSETQ. V was pared by 0 bases and J by 1 base, with 7 bases between. This CDR3 is built from 14 residues. The CDR3 protein is CASSLVGGQETQYF. The DNA of the CDR3 is TGCGCCAGCAGCTTGGTTGGCGGCCAAGAGACCCAGTACTTC.

The chain has TRBV10-3 and TRBJ2-7; D is perhaps TRBD1 (6 bases). The CDR3 loop spans 14 amino acids. Germline V CDR1 and CDR2: ENHRY, SYGVKD. V gave up 3 bases and J gave up 7 bases, with 16 bases separating them. The CDR3 coding sequence is TGTGCCATCAGTGATCCAGGGGCTGGATGGGAGCAGTACTTC. It codes for CAISDPGAGWEQYF.

The chain employs TRBV5-1 and TRBJ1-1; D uncertain. Germline CDR1 reads SGHRS; CDR2 reads YFSETQ. Between the trimmed V and J ends, which lost 4 bases and 1 base, there was a span of 8 bases. The CDR3 spans 13 residues. CDR3 coding DNA: TGCGCCAGCAGCCCTCCAGGGAACACTGAAGCTTTCTTT. It yields the protein CASSPPGNTEAFF.

V and J are TRBV6-5 and TRBJ2-7, with D possibly called TRBD1 or TRBD2 (7 bases each). CDR1 is MNHEY, CDR2 SVGAGI, per germline. V was shortened by 7 bases and J by 0 bases, with 16 bases between the two germline ends. CDR3 length: 15 residues. In DNA form, the CDR3 reads TGTGCCAGCACCCCAGGGGGGGGAAACTCCTACGAGCAGTACTTC. It codes for CASTPGGGNSYEQYF.

The chain recombines TRBV27 with TRBJ1-1; 12 bases are a match to TRBD1. CDR3 length: 15 residues. V dropped 0 bases and J dropped 8; count of bases not matched to a gene: 4. Germline V gene data show CDR1 as MNHEY and CDR2 as SMNVEV (reference sequence). The CDR3, as DNA: TGTGCCAGCAGTTTATCGGGACAGGGGGCGCGGGAAGCTTTCTTT. Translation gives CASSLSGQGAREAFF.

CDR3 region: CASSLWTQAGETQYF. For the CDR3, the DNA is TGTGCCAGCAGCTTATGGACCCAAGCGGGAGAGACCCAGTACTTC. The chain has TRBV7-9 and TRBJ2-5, with D possibly being TRBD2 (6 bases). V lost 2 bases, J lost 4 bases, and 14 bases lay in between. The CDR3 length is 15 residues. Germline V gives CDR1 SEHNR, CDR2 FQNEAQ (reference sequence). Combining the CDR3 with reference TRBV7-9 and TRBJ2-5 gives the whole variable domain DTGVSQNPRHKITKRGQNVTFRCDPISEHNRLYWYRQTLGQGPEFLTYFQNEAQLEKSRLLSDRFSAERPKGSFSTLEIQRTEQGDSAMYLCASSLWTQAGETQYFGPGTRLLVL.

The chain carries TRBV12-5 and TRBJ1-2; D not certain. V lost 0 bases, J lost 3 bases, and 14 bases lay in between. This CDR3 has 16 amino acids. Germline V gives CDR1 LGHNT, CDR2 FRNRAP. The CDR3 protein is CASGLVGLGSYYGYTF. CDR3 in DNA: TGTGCTAGTGGTTTGGTAGGGCTTGGGTCCTACTATGGCTACACCTTC. Complete variable domain (other parts from reference TRBV12-5 and TRBJ1-2): DARVTQTPRHKVTEMGQEVTMRCQPILGHNTVFWYRQTMMQGLELLAYFRNRAPLDDSGMPKDRFSAEMPDATLATLKIQPSEPRDSAVYFCASGLVGLGSYYGYTFGSGTRLTVV.

The chain carries TRBV14 and TRBJ1-3; D gene ambiguous. The V and J ends lost 5 bases and 4 bases respectively, with 9 bases between them. CDR3 length: 13 residues. Germline CDR1 SGHDN, CDR2 FVKESK. The CDR3 spells CASSWERGNTIYF. The CDR3 DNA reads TGTGCCAGCAGCTGGGAAAGAGGAAACACCATATATTTT.

V gene TRBV5-1 combines with J gene TRBJ2-7, with 8 bases matching TRBD2. This CDR3 is built from 13 residues. The J segment lost 6 bases and the V segment lost 4 bases, leaving 6 bases of the junction unmatched. Per germline, CDR1 SGHRS and CDR2 YFSETQ. The CDR3 nucleotides read TGCGCCAGCAGCCTCCAGCGGGGGAGCGAGCAGTACTTC. Translation gives CASSLQRGSEQYF.

The chain uses TRBV6-5 and TRBJ1-2; the match to TRBD1 covers 7 bases. The CDR3 is 16 amino acids. The junction had 14 bases not matched to a gene; V was cut back by 4 bases and J by 6 bases. Looked up from germline, CDR1 is MNHEY and CDR2 is SVGAGI. CDR3 in DNA: TGTGCCAGCAGTTCCCACTTACTACAGGGGTCGGATGGCTACACCTTC. It codes for CASSSHLLQGSDGYTF.

This clone was recorded only once. The chain recombines TRBV12-3 or TRBV12-4 with TRBJ2-6, with D unresolved. The CDR3 has 13 amino acids. With 5 bases removed from V and 4 bases from J, the gap between germline ends came to 6 bases. CDR3 sequence reads: CASSNRGANVLTF. DNA of the CDR3: TGTGCCAGCAGTAATAGGGGGGCCAACGTCCTGACTTTC.

This clone was counted only a few times. The chain has TRBV5-8 and TRBJ1-2; TRBD1 might be the D (5 bases). The CDR3 has 14 residues. The germline V and J ends were trimmed by 0 bases and 1 base, with 7 bases remaining between them. Germline CDR1 reads SGHTS; CDR2 reads YDEGEE. The CDR3 sequence is CASSLEGDNYGYTF. CDR3 nucleotides: TGTGCCAGCAGCTTGGAAGGGGATAACTATGGCTACACCTTC. Together with reference TRBV5-8 and TRBJ1-2, the CDR3 gives the full variable domain: EAGVTQSPTHLIKTRGQQATLRCSPISGHTSVYWYQQALGLGLQFLLWYDEGEERNRGNFPPRFSGRQFPNYSSELNVNALELEDSALYLCASSLEGDNYGYTFGSGTRLTVV.